One and the same sample provided the 20 T cell receptor beta chains below, sequenced in a study of spatial heterogeneity in lung cancer. The study's findings and limits: Tumoral mutation counts were tracked by counts of expanded intratumoral alpha and beta TCRs.

Time point: sample taken at primary tumor resection. Their recognized antigens are unknown. MiXCR was run by TCRdb on the 5' RACE reads, yielding one entry per CDR3 protein. The sample contains approximately 4,600 distinct CDR3 sequences, about 8% of which appear only once. This sample comprised lung tumor tissue, obtained at surgery. The receptors shown here come from a male donor with early-stage non-small cell lung cancer.

This clonotype came up many times. The chain has TRBV20-1 and TRBJ2-2, with 9 nucleotides matching TRBD2. CDR1 is DFQATT and CDR2 is SNEGSKA in the germline V gene (reference sequence). V shed 6 bases, J shed 0 bases, and the junction held 2 bases outside the gene matches. This CDR3 contains 14 residues. The CDR3 protein is CSASGGTNTGELFF. CDR3 in DNA: TGCAGTGCGAGCGGGGGGACGAACACCGGGGAGCTGTTTTTT.

This clonotype is termed medium-sized. This chain connects TRBV27 to TRBJ2-7; D is undetermined. Deletions cut 6 bases from V and 4 bases from J, with 16 bases between. Looked up from germline, CDR1 is MNHEY and CDR2 is SMNVEV (reference sequence). There are 14 residues in the CDR3. CDR3 in DNA: TGTGCCAGCAGCCCCACTCCCTGGGCATACGAGCAGTACTTC. Translation gives CASSPTPWAYEQYF.

The rearrangement uses TRBV12-3 or TRBV12-4 and TRBJ2-3, with 8 bases identical to TRBD2. J lost 6 bases, V lost 3 bases, and 11 bases had no gene match. The CDR3 sequence is 16 residues long. The CDR3 loop reads CASSFAGGPLGDTQYF. The DNA for the CDR3 is TGTGCCAGCAGTTTCGCGGGAGGTCCTTTGGGTGATACGCAGTATTTT.

The chain links TRBV2 to TRBJ2-7, with TRBD2 as a possible D gene (5 bases). CDR1 and CDR2 from the germline V gene are SNHLY and FYNNEI. Trimming took off 5 bases at V and 2 bases at J, with 19 bases between the two ends. CDR3 length: 16 amino acids. The CDR3 spells CASSSPTEDNPYEQYV. As DNA, the CDR3 is TGTGCCAGCAGTTCTCCGACGGAGGATAATCCCTACGAGCAGTACGTC.

By proportion, this clonotype is medium-sized. The chain carries TRBV10-3 and TRBJ2-7; 8 bases line up with TRBD1. This CDR3 is 13 amino acids long. The V gene end was trimmed by 9 bases and the J gene end by 4 bases; junction bases not matched to a gene: 8. The germline gives CDR1 ENHRY, CDR2 SYGVKD. The CDR3 spells CAMAQGAGYEQYF. Here the CDR3 DNA reads TGTGCCATGGCTCAGGGGGCAGGATACGAGCAGTACTTC.

By sample share, this clonotype is medium-sized. The chain joins TRBV29-1 to TRBJ2-3; D is perhaps TRBD2 (6 bases). CDR1 is SQVTM, CDR2 ANQGSEA, per germline. Trimming left V 8 bases short and J 2 bases short, with 14 bases between. The CDR3 is 13 amino acids. The CDR3 DNA reads TGCAGCACGGCGGGACTGATCACAGATACGCAGTATTTT. As protein: CSTAGLITDTQYF.

This clonotype rates as large. This sequence joins TRBV7-9 and TRBJ1-5, with a weak D call TRBD1 (6 bases). V was shortened by 3 bases and J by 5 bases, with 14 bases between the two germline ends. The CDR3 is 15 amino acids. Germline V gives CDR1 SEHNR, CDR2 FQNEAQ (reference sequence). The CDR3 sequence: CASSFSGAGDQPQHF. CDR3 in DNA: TGTGCCAGCAGCTTTTCAGGGGCTGGGGATCAGCCCCAGCATTTT.

The gene calls are TRBV6-2 or TRBV6-3 and TRBJ2-1; the match to TRBD2 covers 8 bases. This CDR3 has 14 amino acids. V gave up 0 bases and J gave up 12 bases; unmatched junction bases: 7. The germline V gene has CDR1 MNHEY and CDR2 SVGEGT. The CDR3 coding sequence is TGTGCCAGCAGTTACTCTATGAGCGGGAGTTTGCAGTTCTTC. It translates to CASSYSMSGSLQFF.

In its sample, this clonotype was seen many times. The chain has TRBV18 and TRBJ2-3; D may be TRBD1 (6 bases). Deletions cut 2 bases from V and 7 bases from J, with 13 bases between. The CDR3 is 14 residues long. Germline CDR1 reads KGHSH; CDR2 reads LQKENI. The CDR3 loop is CASSPGTGLNTQYF. In nucleotides, the CDR3 is TGTGCCAGCTCACCAGGAACAGGGCTCAATACGCAGTATTTT.

This clonotype was seen ten or more times. The V call is TRBV10-2, the J call TRBJ2-5; D uncertain. Germline V gene data show CDR1 as WSHSY and CDR2 as SAAADI. The V end lost 7 bases, the J end lost 5 bases, and 14 bases lay between the germline ends. This CDR3 has 13 residues. CDR3: CASTGSRTETQYF. The CDR3 DNA sequence: TGCGCCAGCACTGGCAGCCGGACGGAGACCCAGTACTTC.

By sample fraction, this clonotype is medium-sized (0.01 to 0.1%). The chain has TRBV7-8 and TRBJ2-1, with a tentative D call TRBD1 (6 bases). The CDR3 loop spans 15 amino acids. Germline V gene sequence: CDR1 SGHVS, CDR2 FQNEAQ. V lost 10 bases to trimming and J lost 2 bases, with 18 bases between them. The CDR3 DNA reads as TGTGCCACCGAGGCTAGGGGACATCCCTACAATGAGCAGTTCTTC. Translation: CATEARGHPYNEQFF.

This clonotype is labeled medium-sized (0.01 to 0.1%). The chain joins TRBV5-1 to TRBJ2-5; possible D gene TRBD1, 6 bases. The germline V and J ends were trimmed by 3 bases and 3 bases, with 15 bases remaining between them. Germline CDR1 and CDR2: SGHRS and YFSETQ. This CDR3 is 15 amino acids long. In DNA, the CDR3 is TGCGCCAGCAGCTACCACAGGGCGAGAAAAGAGACCCAGTACTTC. Protein product: CASSYHRARKETQYF.

This chain connects TRBV20-1 to TRBJ2-3; TRBD1 might be the D (5 bases). Between the trimmed V and J ends, which lost 4 bases and 7 bases, there was a span of 15 bases. Germline assignment: CDR1 DFQATT and CDR2 SNEGSKA (reference sequence). This CDR3 has 13 residues. The CDR3 DNA reads as TGCAGTGCTATTGAGACAGCCAGTAATACGCAGTATTTT. Translating gives CSAIETASNTQYF.

Ten or more counts support this clonotype. The chain is built from TRBV21-1 and TRBJ2-3; the table's TRBD1 call for D was not verified on the DNA. TRBV21-1 is a pseudogene. The CDR3 totals 15 residues. This CDR3 is CASSKGGHPTDTQYF. CDR3 bases: TGTGCCAGCAGCAAAGGAGGACATCCCACAGATACGCAGTATTTT.

This clonotype is classed as medium-sized. The V and J genes are TRBV28 and TRBJ1-4; D may be TRBD1 (5 bases). V was clipped by 6 bases and J by 7 bases, with 12 bases between them. CDR1 MDHEN and CDR2 SYDVKM come from the germline V gene. This CDR3 spans 13 amino acids. The CDR3 DNA reads TGTGCCAGCAGCCTCCAGGGAGTTGAAAAACTGTTTTTT. Protein sequence: CASSLQGVEKLFF.

Ten or more counts support this clonotype. V and J are TRBV2 and TRBJ2-7, with no clear D. The length of the CDR3 is 13 residues. Germline CDR1 is SNHLY and CDR2 is FYNNEI. V was clipped by 3 bases and J by 7 bases, with 13 bases between them. CDR3 nucleotide sequence: TGTGCCAGCAGTGACCAGGAGCGTACGGAGCAGTACTTC. Translated: CASSDQERTEQYF.

This clonotype was observed many times. The CDR3 does not close with the conserved phenylalanine or tryptophan, likely indicating a read error. The V gene is TRBV5-1, the J gene TRBJ1-6, with a possible D match to TRBD1 (5 bases). The V gene's germline CDR1 is SGHRS and CDR2 YFSETQ. V was pared by 1 base and J by 5 bases, with 7 bases between. The CDR3 contains 14 residues. The CDR3 protein is CASSLQGDNSPLHS. The CDR3 DNA sequence: TGCGCCAGCAGCTTGCAGGGAGATAATTCACCCCTCCACTCT.

This clonotype is judged medium-sized. The chain links TRBV28 to TRBJ2-7; 8 bases align to TRBD2. Trimming took 1 base from V and 2 from J; bases not matched to a gene: 1. The CDR3 sequence is 14 residues long. Per germline, CDR1 MDHEN and CDR2 SYDVKM. The CDR3 here is CASSLFSGTYEQYF. For the CDR3, the DNA is TGTGCCAGCAGTTTATTTAGCGGGACCTACGAGCAGTACTTC.

The sample holds a few counts of this clonotype. The rearrangement uses TRBV9 and TRBJ2-7; D possibly corresponds to TRBD2 (6 bases). The V gene lost 4 bases and the J gene lost 4 bases, with 18 bases spanning the gap. The CDR3 is 15 amino acids. Looked up from germline, CDR1 is SGDLS and CDR2 is YYNGEE. CDR3 DNA: TGTGCCAGCAGCTCATGGGGCCGGGGGAAGTACGAGCAGTACTTC. Protein product: CASSSWGRGKYEQYF.

This clonotype is medium-sized by share. V is TRBV7-2 and J is TRBJ1-4; D call uncertain. V lost 1 base to trimming and J lost 0 bases, with 6 bases between them. Per the germline V gene, CDR1 is SGHTA and CDR2 is FQGNSA. This CDR3 comprises 15 residues. Here the CDR3 DNA reads TGTGCCAGCAGCTTAGTCGGGACAACTAATGAAAAACTGTTTTTT. Its translation: CASSLVGTTNEKLFF.